The 5 T cell receptor beta chains in this list originate from one sample, sequenced in a study of cytomegalovirus exposure and HLA in healthy donors. Use of 60 Vbeta and 13 Jbeta primers characterized the PCR. The method was immunoSEQ multiplex PCR; TCRdb's version includes in-frame clones alone and lacks a portion of them. The repertoire holds approximately 170,000 clones, with approximately 70% as singletons. Material: PBMCs. Receptors were obtained from a man aged 18 to 29 in good health and CMV-seropositive.

V usage is TRBV2 and J usage is TRBJ2-3, with 11 bases that match TRBD2. The J segment lost 8 bases and the V segment lost 6 bases, leaving 10 bases of the junction unmatched. CDR1 is SNHLY, CDR2 FYNNEI, per germline. This CDR3 has 15 residues. The CDR3 loop reads CASRALAGGGGTQYF. The CDR3 bases are TGTGCCAGCAGGGCCCTAGCGGGGGGTGGGGGTACGCAGTATTTT.

This clone was seen only a few times. The chain carries TRBV7-9 and TRBJ1-1; TRBD1 matches at 7 bases. The CDR3 has 15 amino acids. V lost 1 base and J lost 1; bases outside the gene matches: 3. CDR1 and CDR2 from the germline V gene are SEHNR and FQNEAQ (reference sequence). CDR3 protein: CASSLGGTENTEAFF. CDR3 coding DNA: TGTGCCAGCAGCTTAGGGGGGACAGAGAACACTGAAGCTTTCTTT.

The rearrangement joins TRBV30 to TRBJ1-2; tentatively, D is TRBD1 (5 bases). Germline loops: CDR1 GTSNPN, CDR2 SVGIG (reference sequence). The CDR3 has 13 amino acids. V shed 7 bases and J shed 0 bases, with 12 bases lying between them. The CDR3 is CASLGDSNYGYTF. In DNA, the CDR3 is TGTGCCTCCCTAGGGGATTCTAACTATGGCTACACCTTC.

V usage is TRBV25-1 and J usage is TRBJ1-3; no clear D. Trimming took off 4 bases at V and 3 bases at J, with 4 bases between the two ends. The CDR3 contains 12 residues. Looked up from germline, CDR1 is MGHDK and CDR2 is SYGVNS. The CDR3: CASSAGGNTIYF. CDR3 in DNA: TGTGCCAGCAGTGCGGGTGGAAACACCATATATTTT. The variable domain in full, completed from reference TRBV25-1 and TRBJ1-3, reads EADIYQTPRYLVIGTGKKITLECSQTMGHDKMYWYQQDPGMELHLIHYSYGVNSTEKGDLSSESTVSRIRTEHFPLTLESARPSHTSQYLCASSAGGNTIYFGEGSWLTVV.

This clone came up a few times. The gene calls are TRBV7-3 and TRBJ1-1; D remains unclear. V was clipped by 2 bases and J by 2 bases, with 6 bases between them. CDR3 length: 13 amino acids. CDR1 and CDR2 from the germline V gene are SGHTA and FQGTGA. CDR3 DNA sequence: TGTGCCAGCAGCTTACGAGGTAACACTGAAGCTTTCTTT. Its translation is CASSLRGNTEAFF.